The clone carrying this T cell receptor (beta chain) appeared a few times. What it binds is not known. The assay was immunoSEQ multiplex PCR, and TCRdb's table has in-frame clones only and misses some. The sample includes roughly 75,000 clones, roughly 70% seen only once; the top ten take less than 5%. Pools of viral peptides were used by the ViraFEST assay to expand antigen-specific CD4+ T cells ahead of sequencing. Scientists isolated CD4+ T cells after a roughly 9-day culture period ended. According to the study, vaccine recipients showed no prior SARS-CoV-2 infection and negative nucleocapsid antibodies. Replacing half the medium with IL-2 medium was done on days 3 and 7. These data are taken from a study of vaccination effects on CD4 cells after COVID-19. Study in general: BNT162b2 vaccine or mRNA-1273 vaccine was given to participants in two doses.

Study-wide findings and caveats: Recruitment yielded few convalescent patients, and the study had no early post-infection timepoints.

The germline V gene has CDR1 LNHDA and CDR2 SQIVND (reference sequence). The length of the CDR3 is 14 residues. Trimming cost V 3 bases and J 8 bases, with 16 bases left between them. The chain is built from TRBV19 and TRBJ1-2; D may be TRBD1 (5 bases). This clonotype was obtained from a human donor who received a COVID-19 vaccine. The material sequenced was CD4+ T cells from PBMCs cultured with HCoV-OC43 spike peptides, taken before COVID-19 vaccination. Regarding subset: HCoV-OC43 spike overlapping peptide pool stimulation. The chain's CDR3 is CASSIPWGQGGYTF. In DNA, the CDR3 is TGTGCCAGTAGTATCCCTTGGGGCCAAGGAGGCTACACCTTC. Looking up the rest from reference TRBV19 and TRBJ1-2 gives the full variable domain: DGGITQSPKYLFRKEGQNVTLSCEQNLNHDAMYWYRQDPGQGLRLIYYSQIVNDFQKGDIAEGYSVSREKKESFPLTVTSAQKNPTAFYLCASSIPWGQGGYTFGSGTRLTVV.